This T cell receptor (beta chain) was sequenced during a study of T cell responses to AZD1222 COVID-19 vaccine. Broader study findings: Per reports, nearly half of all spike-specific TCRs target regions that are unmutated in variants. Spike-specific TCR breadth and depth rose after two AZD1222 doses. Repertoire samples came only from after the peak T cell response.

Germline loops: CDR1 MNHEY, CDR2 SMNVEV (reference sequence). The ends were cut back, 3 bases at V and 0 bases at J, with 9 bases in the middle. The CDR3 contains 16 residues. For this clone: Its antigen is as yet unknown.

Sequencing used immunoSEQ multiplex PCR; TCRdb keeps in-frame clones, though not all of them. The repertoire consists of 110,000 to 150,000 clones, with just under 95% occurring once and the leading ten covering approximately 12%. The V gene is TRBV27, the J gene TRBJ2-6; D may be TRBD2 (5 bases). This clonotype originated in an adult who had recovered from COVID-19. The source material was peripheral blood, sampled after recovery from COVID-19. As DNA, the CDR3 is TGTGCCAGCAGTTTTAATGAGGGCTCTGGGGCCAACGTCCTGACTTTC. Protein sequence: CASSFNEGSGANVLTF.